The 25 T cell receptor beta chains in this list originate from one sample, sequenced in a study of shared clonotypes between healthy human individuals. The assay was immunoSEQ multiplex PCR, and TCRdb's table has in-frame clones only and misses some. This sample has roughly 1,100,000 clones; 60% to 80% occur once, and the top ten carry approximately 1.5%. Sequencing was carried out using memory CD4+ T cells sorted from blood. The sample's subset: CD45RA-negative fraction. These receptors were obtained from a man younger than 30 in good health.

The V gene is TRBV30, the J gene TRBJ2-3; D gene unclear. The CDR3 is 14 amino acids. In germline, CDR1 is GTSNPN, CDR2 SVGIG (reference sequence). Trimming stripped 2 bases from V and 6 bases from J, with 15 bases between. CDR3 protein: CAWSLGRIWDTQYF. CDR3 sequence (DNA): TGTGCCTGGAGTCTCGGCCGGATATGGGATACGCAGTATTTT.

This clone was seen a few times. This rearrangement joins TRBV5-1 to TRBJ1-3, with a tentative D call TRBD1 (5 bases). The CDR3 extends over 16 amino acids. Germline CDR1 reads SGHRS; CDR2 reads YFSETQ. The V gene lost 0 bases and the J gene lost 0 bases, with 10 bases spanning the gap. The CDR3 DNA sequence: TGCGCCAGCAGCTTGGTCTCAGGGACCTCTGGAAACACCATATATTTT. It encodes CASSLVSGTSGNTIYF.

V and J are TRBV10-3 and TRBJ2-7; TRBD1 is a possible D gene (6 bases). CDR3 length: 11 amino acids. Germline CDR1 and CDR2: ENHRY and SYGVKD. V lost 8 bases and J 9 bases, leaving 14 bases between the germline ends. CDR3 in DNA: TGTGCCATCGGGGGCTCGATAGGGCAGTACTTC. It yields the protein CAIGGSIGQYF.

This clone appeared a single time. The chain is built from TRBV30 and TRBJ1-2; 8 bases match TRBD1. The CDR3 is 13 amino acids. CDR1 and CDR2 from the germline V gene are GTSNPN and SVGIG (reference sequence). The junction had 5 bases not matched to a gene; V was cut back by 2 bases and J by 6 bases. As DNA, the CDR3 is TGTGCCTGGAGTCCGGGACAGGTTCATGGCTACACCTTC. Translated: CAWSPGQVHGYTF.

In this sample, this clone turned up a few times. The rearrangement uses TRBV5-4 and TRBJ2-1; 9 nucleotides line up with TRBD2. From germline, CDR1 is SGHNT and CDR2 YYREEE (reference sequence). J was trimmed by 4 bases and V by 0 bases; bases with no gene match: 8. The CDR3 is made up of 17 amino acids. The CDR3 DNA reads as TGTGCCAGCAGCTTGGCCGTATTGGGACTAGCATACAATGAGCAGTTCTTC. It encodes CASSLAVLGLAYNEQFF.

V gene TRBV9 combines with J gene TRBJ2-3, with 11 bases identical to TRBD1. J was trimmed by 4 bases and V by 0 bases; bases with no gene match: 7. The CDR3 length is 17 residues. Germline-derived CDR1 and CDR2 are SGDLS and YYNGEE. CDR3 loop: CASSVGSGQGGADTQYF. The CDR3 DNA reads as TGTGCCAGCAGCGTAGGATCGGGACAGGGGGGCGCAGATACGCAGTATTTT.

The rearrangement links TRBV6-6 to TRBJ2-7, with 9 bases lining up with TRBD2. V dropped 7 bases and J dropped 5; count of bases not matched to a gene: 9. Germline lookup yields CDR1 MNHNY and CDR2 SVGAGI (reference sequence). The length of the CDR3 is 14 residues. For the CDR3, the DNA is TGTGCCAGCACCCTTGGCGGGGGGGCGAACGAGCAGTACTTC. Its translation is CASTLGGGANEQYF.

The V call is TRBV28, the J call TRBJ2-1, with D maybe TRBD1 (6 bases). Between the trimmed V and J ends, which lost 4 bases and 0 bases, there was a span of 16 bases. Germline V gives CDR1 MDHEN, CDR2 SYDVKM. CDR3 length: 17 residues. This CDR3 is CASSSVTGFSSYNEQFF. CDR3 bases: TGTGCCAGCAGTTCCGTAACAGGGTTTAGCTCCTACAATGAGCAGTTCTTC.

On this clone: The same CDR3 also results from other DNA sequences found in this sample. The chain employs TRBV5-1 and TRBJ2-3; D not certain. Germline CDR1 reads SGHRS; CDR2 reads YFSETQ. Trimming took 0 bases from V and 4 from J, leaving 6 bases between them. The CDR3 runs 13 residues. The CDR3 DNA reads as TGCGCCAGCAGCTTGGGGGTTTCAGATACGCAGTATTTT. Protein product: CASSLGVSDTQYF.

The V gene is TRBV7-2, the J gene TRBJ2-3; 12 positions agree with TRBD1. The CDR3 totals 16 residues. V was clipped by 5 bases and J by 4 bases; unmatched bases: 7. Germline assignment: CDR1 SGHTA and CDR2 FQGNSA. The CDR3 region has the DNA TGTGCCAGCAGCCGACCGGGACAGGGGGCGGCAGATACGCAGTATTTT. Translated, it gives CASSRPGQGAADTQYF.

This clone was observed a handful of times. This chain uses TRBV19 with TRBJ2-4; D ambiguous. This CDR3 contains 17 residues. V gave up 6 bases and J gave up 1 base, with 19 bases separating them. From germline, CDR1 is LNHDA and CDR2 SQIVND (reference sequence). CDR3 sequence: CASRPNTFGSAKNIQYF. The CDR3, as DNA: TGTGCCAGTAGGCCCAATACCTTCGGGTCGGCCAAAAACATTCAGTACTTC.

The J gene is TRBJ2-1, the V gene TRBV6-5; D possibly corresponds to TRBD1 (5 bases). This CDR3 region has 14 residues. The germline CDR1 and CDR2 sequences are MNHEY and SVGAGI. V was shortened by 4 bases and J by 8 bases, with 15 bases between the two germline ends. CDR3 in amino acids: CASSSQGWGYEQFF. CDR3 nucleotide sequence: TGTGCCAGCAGTTCCCAGGGATGGGGCTATGAGCAGTTCTTC.

This clone has only a few counts. The same CDR3 arises from other DNA sequences in this sample as well. The J gene is TRBJ1-1, the V gene TRBV30; D unresolved. Germline V gene sequence: CDR1 GTSNPN, CDR2 SVGIG (reference sequence). The CDR3 is 12 residues long. The V end lost 4 bases, the J end lost 1 base, and 7 bases lay between the germline ends. This CDR3 reads CAWKRANTEAFF. Here the CDR3 DNA reads TGTGCCTGGAAGAGGGCGAACACTGAAGCTTTCTTT.

The count of this clone is one. The chain links TRBV7-9 to TRBJ2-7; tentative D call: TRBD2 (5 bases). The CDR3 loop spans 13 amino acids. V was shortened by 1 base and J by 3 bases, with 7 bases between the two germline ends. Germline loops: CDR1 SEHNR, CDR2 FQNEAQ (reference sequence). The CDR3 DNA reads TGTGCCAGCAGCTTAGATCGGGGCTACGAGCAGTACTTC. Translation gives CASSLDRGYEQYF.

The chain is built from TRBV10-3 and TRBJ2-5, with 9 bases that match TRBD2. After removal of 0 bases from V and 5 bases from J, the junction contained 4 bases not matched to a gene. Germline V gives CDR1 ENHRY, CDR2 SYGVKD. The CDR3 contains 15 residues. CDR3 sequence (DNA): TGTGCCATCAGTGAGTCCGCGGGGGGGCAGGAGACCCAGTACTTC. It encodes CAISESAGGQETQYF.

This chain uses TRBV29-1 with TRBJ1-5; D is unresolved. This CDR3 contains 12 residues. Trimming shortened V by 4 bases and J by 3 bases, and 7 bases separated the two germline ends. Germline assignment: CDR1 SQVTM and CDR2 ANQGSEA. Written as DNA, the CDR3 is TGCAGCGTTGGGGAATTCAATCAGCCCCAGCATTTT. Protein: CSVGEFNQPQHF.

The gene calls are TRBV5-4 and TRBJ1-2; D uncertain. The CDR3 loop spans 13 amino acids. V dropped 2 bases and J dropped 8 bases, with 13 bases sitting between them. CDR1 and CDR2 (germline): SGHNT, YYREEE (reference sequence). DNA for the CDR3: TGTGCCAGCAGCTTCTCCCTCCAGCGGGGCTACACCTTC. It encodes CASSFSLQRGYTF.

The chain recombines TRBV14 with TRBJ2-2; D may be TRBD2 (5 bases). Germline loops: CDR1 SGHDN, CDR2 FVKESK. V was trimmed by 4 bases and J by 3 bases, leaving 15 bases between them. The CDR3 has 16 amino acids. The CDR3 spells CASSRITRTDTGELFF. Written as DNA, the CDR3 is TGTGCCAGCAGCCGAATAACTAGGACGGACACCGGGGAGCTGTTTTTT.

This chain uses TRBV18 with TRBJ1-4, with 8 bases lining up with TRBD1. Germline V gives CDR1 KGHSH, CDR2 LQKENI. V gave up 4 bases and J gave up 7 bases; unmatched junction bases: 8. This CDR3 region has 15 residues. The CDR3 bases are TGTGCCAGCTCACTGACAGGGGCAGACAGTGAAAAACTGTTTTTT. Protein sequence: CASSLTGADSEKLFF.

V and J are TRBV7-9 and TRBJ2-1; D possibly corresponds to TRBD2 (5 bases). The CDR3 has 15 amino acids. Germline V gene sequence: CDR1 SEHNR, CDR2 FQNEAQ (reference sequence). Deletions cut 5 bases from V and 2 bases from J, with 13 bases between. Here the CDR3 reads CASSRDAGAYNEQFF. In nucleotides, the CDR3 is TGTGCCAGCAGCCGCGATGCCGGGGCCTACAATGAGCAGTTCTTC.

The chain employs TRBV19 and TRBJ1-1; TRBD1 aligns across 7 bases. Looked up from germline, CDR1 is LNHDA and CDR2 is SQIVND (reference sequence). The CDR3 extends over 13 amino acids. Losses at the gene ends were 6 bases for V and 3 bases for J; bases not matched to a gene: 4. The CDR3 reads CASRVTGDTEAFF. For the CDR3, the DNA is TGTGCCAGTAGGGTTACAGGGGACACTGAAGCTTTCTTT.

This clone was picked up one time. The chain uses TRBV19 and TRBJ1-1; D remains ambiguous. Germline loops: CDR1 LNHDA, CDR2 SQIVND (reference sequence). Trimming shortened V by 3 bases and J by 1 base, and 9 bases separated the two germline ends. CDR3 length equals 14 residues. CDR3: CASSIHEGNTEAFF. DNA for the CDR3: TGTGCCAGTAGTATTCACGAGGGGAACACTGAAGCTTTCTTT.

For this clone: The sample has other DNA sequences that encode this CDR3 too. The gene calls are TRBV9 and TRBJ1-1; 7 bases line up with TRBD1. The germline V gene has CDR1 SGDLS and CDR2 YYNGEE. V gave up 3 bases and J gave up 2 bases; unmatched junction bases: 4. The CDR3 length is 14 residues. The chain's CDR3 is CASSEGTANTEAFF. CDR3 DNA: TGTGCCAGCAGCGAGGGGACAGCTAACACTGAAGCTTTCTTT.

As concerns this clone: The sample holds other DNA sequences that translate to the same CDR3. The V gene is TRBV9, the J gene TRBJ2-5; TRBD2 matches at 13 bases. V trimming: 2 bases; J trimming: 1 base; junction bases outside the gene matches: 2. Germline lookup yields CDR1 SGDLS and CDR2 YYNGEE. The CDR3 is made up of 16 amino acids. The DNA for the CDR3 is TGTGCCAGCAGCGTTGGACTAGCGGGGGTCCAAGAGACCCAGTACTTC. It translates to CASSVGLAGVQETQYF. Full variable domain (remainder filled in from reference TRBV9 and TRBJ2-5): DSGVTQTPKHLITATGQRVTLRCSPRSGDLSVYWYQQSLDQGLQFLIQYYNGEERAKGNILERFSAQQFPDLHSELNLSSLELGDSALYFCASSVGLAGVQETQYFGPGTRLLVL.

This clone was seen ten or more times. The chain has TRBV18 and TRBJ1-5, with D perhaps TRBD1 (6 bases). This CDR3 contains 18 residues. Germline CDR1 reads KGHSH; CDR2 reads LQKENI. Trimming cost V 2 bases and J 2 bases, with 19 bases left between them. CDR3 nucleotides: TGTGCCAGCTCACCAGGGGACAAGGCGGTCACGGGCAATCAGCCCCAGCATTTT. It codes for CASSPGDKAVTGNQPQHF. Together with reference TRBV18 and TRBJ1-5, the CDR3 gives the full variable domain: NAGVMQNPRHLVRRRGQEARLRCSPMKGHSHVYWYRQLPEEGLKFMVYLQKENIIDESGMPKERFSAEFPKEGPSILRIQQVVRGDSAAYFCASSPGDKAVTGNQPQHFGDGTRLSIL.